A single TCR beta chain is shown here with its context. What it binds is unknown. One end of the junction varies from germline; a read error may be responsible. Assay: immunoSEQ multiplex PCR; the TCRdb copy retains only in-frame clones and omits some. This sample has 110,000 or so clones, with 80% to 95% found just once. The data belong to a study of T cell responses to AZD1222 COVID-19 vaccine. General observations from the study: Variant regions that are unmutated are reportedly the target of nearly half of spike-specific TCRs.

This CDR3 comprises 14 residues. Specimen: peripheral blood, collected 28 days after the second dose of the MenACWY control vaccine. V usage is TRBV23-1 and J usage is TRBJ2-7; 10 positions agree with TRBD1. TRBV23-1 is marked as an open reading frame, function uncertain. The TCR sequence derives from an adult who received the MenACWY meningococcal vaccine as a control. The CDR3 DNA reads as TGCGCCAGCAGTCAAAAGGACAGGGGGGGACTATGGGACTTC. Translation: CASSQKDRGGLWDF.